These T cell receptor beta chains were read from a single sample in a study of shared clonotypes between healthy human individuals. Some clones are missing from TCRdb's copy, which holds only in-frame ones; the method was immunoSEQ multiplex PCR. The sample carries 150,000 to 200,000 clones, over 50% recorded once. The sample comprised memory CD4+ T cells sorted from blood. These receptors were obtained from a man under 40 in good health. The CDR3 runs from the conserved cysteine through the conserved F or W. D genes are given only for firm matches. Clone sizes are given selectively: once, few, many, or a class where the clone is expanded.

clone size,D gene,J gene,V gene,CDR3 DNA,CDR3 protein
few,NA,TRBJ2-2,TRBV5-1,TGCGCCAGCAGCCCTGGGGTGGACAGTTTCGACACCGGGGAGCTGTTTTTT,CASSPGVDSFDTGELFF
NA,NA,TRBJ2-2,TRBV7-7,TGTGCTAGCAGAGTAGGCCTAGCTACGAACACCGGGGAGCTGTTTTTT,CASRVGLATNTGELFF
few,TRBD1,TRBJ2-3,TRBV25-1,TGTGCCAGCAGAGAGGGACAGGGGGCAGATACGCAGTATTTT,CASREGQGADTQYF
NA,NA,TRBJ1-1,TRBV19,TGTGCCAGTAGCGTCAGGGGAGGAGACACTGAAGCTTTCTTT,CASSVRGGDTEAFF
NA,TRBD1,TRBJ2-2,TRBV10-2,TGCGCCAGCTTTTGGACAGGGGGGTTCGGGGAGCTGTTTTTT,CASFWTGGFGELFF
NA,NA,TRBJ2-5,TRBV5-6,TGTGCCAGCAGCTTGGGACAGGTCAACCGGGGGTACCAAGAGACCCAGTACTTC,CASSLGQVNRGYQETQYF
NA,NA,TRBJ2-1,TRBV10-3,TGTGCCATCAGTGGTGGAGGGCCCTTCAATGAGCAGTTCTTC,CAISGGGPFNEQFF
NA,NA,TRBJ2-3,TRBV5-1,TGCGCCAGCAGCAGGACAGGCACAGATACGCAGTATTTT,CASSRTGTDTQYF
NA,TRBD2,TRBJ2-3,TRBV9,TGTGCCAGCAGTACCGGGACTAGCGGGAGGGTTGCCCCCGATACGCAGTATTTT,CASSTGTSGRVAPDTQYF
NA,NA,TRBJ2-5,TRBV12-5,TGTGCTAGTGGTTTGGGGCTCGGACAGTCCCAAGAGACCCAGTACTTC,CASGLGLGQSQETQYF
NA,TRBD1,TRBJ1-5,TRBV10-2,TGCGCCACTACGGGACAGGACAATCAGCCCCAGCATTTT,CATTGQDNQPQHF
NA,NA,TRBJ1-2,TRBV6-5,TGTGCCAGCAGTTGGAAGGCAGGGGACGGCTACACCTTC,CASSWKAGDGYTF
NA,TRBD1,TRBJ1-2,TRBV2,TGTGCCAGCAGAGAGGACAGGTCTAACTATGGCTACACCTTC,CASREDRSNYGYTF
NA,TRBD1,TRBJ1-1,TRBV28,TGTGCCAGCCAGACAGGGGAGAACACTGAAGCTTTCTTT,CASQTGENTEAFF
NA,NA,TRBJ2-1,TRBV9,TGTGCCAGCAGCGTAGAAGGGGCCTCCAACAATGAGCAGTTCTTC,CASSVEGASNNEQFF
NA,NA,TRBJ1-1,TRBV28,TGTGCCAGCAGGCCCCGCGGGGGGAGGAACGACACTGAAGCTTTCTTT,CASRPRGGRNDTEAFF
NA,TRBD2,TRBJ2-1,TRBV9,TGTGCCAGCAGCGTAGTAGCGGGAGGGAGCAATGAGCAGTTCTTC,CASSVVAGGSNEQFF
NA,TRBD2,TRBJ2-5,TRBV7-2,TGTGCCAGCAGCCGCTCGGCTAGCGGGGTTCAAGAGACCCAGTACTTC,CASSRSASGVQETQYF
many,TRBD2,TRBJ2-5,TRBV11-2,TGTGCCAGCAGCTTCTGGGGGGGACACCAAGAGACCCAGTACTTC,CASSFWGGHQETQYF
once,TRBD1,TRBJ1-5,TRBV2,TGTGCCAGCAGAAAGACAGGGGTTCAGCCCCAGCATTTT,CASRKTGVQPQHF
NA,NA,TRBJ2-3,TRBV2,TGTGCCAGCAGTGTAGCCCTCAGAGATACGCAGTATTTT,CASSVALRDTQYF
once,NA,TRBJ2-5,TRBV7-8,TGTGCCAGCAGCCTACACCAAGAGACCCAGTACTTC,CASSLHQETQYF
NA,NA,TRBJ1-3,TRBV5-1,TGCGCCAGCAGCTTGGATTGGGGCCTCTCTGGAAACACCATATATTTT,CASSLDWGLSGNTIYF
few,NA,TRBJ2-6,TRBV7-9,TGTGCCAGCAGCCCATTTCGGCACTCTGGGGCCAACGTCCTGACTTTC,CASSPFRHSGANVLTF
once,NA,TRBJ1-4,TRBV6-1,TGTGCCAGCAGTGTCTCCGTTAGGGCCACTAATGAAAAACTGTTTTTT,CASSVSVRATNEKLFF
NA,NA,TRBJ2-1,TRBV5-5,TGTGCCAGCAGCCCTGTCGCGCACTCCTACAATGAGCAGTTCTTC,CASSPVAHSYNEQFF
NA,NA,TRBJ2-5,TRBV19,TGTGCCAGTAGTAAGACAGCAACCCAAGAGACCCAGTACTTC,CASSKTATQETQYF
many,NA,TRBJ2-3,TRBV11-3,TGTGCCAGCAGCCCCGGTCCTAGCACAGATACGCAGTATTTT,CASSPGPSTDTQYF
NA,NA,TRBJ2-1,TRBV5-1,TGCGCCAGCAGCTCACAGAGCGGAGCCTACAATGAGCAGTTCTTC,CASSSQSGAYNEQFF
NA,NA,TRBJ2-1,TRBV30,TGTGCCTGGAGTGTACAAGGGAATGAGCAGTTCTTC,CAWSVQGNEQFF
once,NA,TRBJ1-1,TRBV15,TGTGCCACCAGCAGGGCACGCTGGATGAACACTGAAGCTTTCTTT,CATSRARWMNTEAFF
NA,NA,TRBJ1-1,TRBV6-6,TGTGCCAGTCGACGGGGGAGGGACTCCACTGAAGCTTTCTTT,CASRRGRDSTEAFF
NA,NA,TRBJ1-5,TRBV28,TGTGCCAGCAGTCGGCTCGCTCAGCCCCAGCATTTT,CASSRLAQPQHF
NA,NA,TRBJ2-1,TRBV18,TGTGCCAGCTCACTTTCCGGACCTCTTGATGAGCAGTTCTTC,CASSLSGPLDEQFF
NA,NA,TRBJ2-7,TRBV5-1,TGCGCCAGCAGCTTGGGTCTACAGAGCTCCTACGAGCAGTACTTC,CASSLGLQSSYEQYF
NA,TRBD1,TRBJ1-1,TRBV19,TGTGCCAGTAGTACGACAGGGGTGGTAGGAGCTTTCTTT,CASSTTGVVGAFF
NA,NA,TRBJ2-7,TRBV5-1,TGCGCCAGCAGCGAGTCCGGGGGAGTCTCCTACGAGCAGTACTTC,CASSESGGVSYEQYF
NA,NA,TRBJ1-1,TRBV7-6,TGTGCCAGCAGCTTACAGGGTTCGAACACTGAAGCTTTCTTT,CASSLQGSNTEAFF
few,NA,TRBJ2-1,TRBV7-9,TGTGCCAGCACCGTAGGAGGGTATGAGCAGTTCTTC,CASTVGGYEQFF
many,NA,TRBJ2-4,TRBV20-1,TGCAGTGCTAGGGTCGGAAACATTCAGTACTTC,CSARVGNIQYF